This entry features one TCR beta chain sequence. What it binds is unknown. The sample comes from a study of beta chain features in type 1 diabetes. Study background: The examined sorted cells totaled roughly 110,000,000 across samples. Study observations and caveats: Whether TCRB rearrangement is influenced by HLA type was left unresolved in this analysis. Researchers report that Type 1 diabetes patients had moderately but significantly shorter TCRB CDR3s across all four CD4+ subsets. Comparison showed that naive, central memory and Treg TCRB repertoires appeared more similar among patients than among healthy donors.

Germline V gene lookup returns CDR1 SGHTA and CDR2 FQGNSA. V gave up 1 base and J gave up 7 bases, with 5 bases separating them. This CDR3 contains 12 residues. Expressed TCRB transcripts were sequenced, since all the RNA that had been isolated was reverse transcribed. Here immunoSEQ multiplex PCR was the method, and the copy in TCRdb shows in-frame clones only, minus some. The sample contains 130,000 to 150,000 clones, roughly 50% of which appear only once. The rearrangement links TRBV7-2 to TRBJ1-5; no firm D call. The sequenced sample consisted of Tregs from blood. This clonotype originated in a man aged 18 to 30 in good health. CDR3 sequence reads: CASSLVLQPQHF. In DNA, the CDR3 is TGTGCCAGCAGCTTAGTGTTACAGCCCCAGCATTTT. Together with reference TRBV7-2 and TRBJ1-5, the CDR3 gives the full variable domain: GAGVSQSPSNKVTEKGKDVELRCDPISGHTALYWYRQSLGQGLEFLIYFQGNSAPDKSGLPSDRFSAERTGGSVSTLTIQRTQQEDSAVYLCASSLVLQPQHFGDGTRLSIL.